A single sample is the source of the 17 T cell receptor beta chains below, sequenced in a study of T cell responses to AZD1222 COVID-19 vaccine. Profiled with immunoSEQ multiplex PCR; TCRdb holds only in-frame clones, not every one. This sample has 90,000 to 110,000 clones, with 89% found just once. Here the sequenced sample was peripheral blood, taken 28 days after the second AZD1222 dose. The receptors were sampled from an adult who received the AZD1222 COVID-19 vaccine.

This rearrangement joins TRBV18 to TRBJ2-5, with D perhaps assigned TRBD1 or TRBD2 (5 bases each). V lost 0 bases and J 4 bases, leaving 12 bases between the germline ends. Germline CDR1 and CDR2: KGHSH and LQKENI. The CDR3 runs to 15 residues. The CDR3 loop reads CASSPPGELGETQYF. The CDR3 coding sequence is TGTGCCAGCTCACCACCGGGGGAGTTGGGAGAGACCCAGTACTTC.

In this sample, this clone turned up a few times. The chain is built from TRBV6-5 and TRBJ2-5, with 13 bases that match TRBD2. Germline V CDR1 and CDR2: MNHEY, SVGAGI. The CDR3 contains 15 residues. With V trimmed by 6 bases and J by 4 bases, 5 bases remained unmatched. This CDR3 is CASRLGLAGAETQYF. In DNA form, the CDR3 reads TGTGCCAGCAGACTCGGACTAGCGGGAGCAGAGACCCAGTACTTC.

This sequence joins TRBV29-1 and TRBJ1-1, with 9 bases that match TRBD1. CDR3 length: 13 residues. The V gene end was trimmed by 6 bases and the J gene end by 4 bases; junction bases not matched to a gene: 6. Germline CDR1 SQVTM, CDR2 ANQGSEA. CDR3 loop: CSVATGGPTEAFF. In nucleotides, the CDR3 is TGCAGCGTCGCTACAGGGGGCCCCACTGAAGCTTTCTTT.

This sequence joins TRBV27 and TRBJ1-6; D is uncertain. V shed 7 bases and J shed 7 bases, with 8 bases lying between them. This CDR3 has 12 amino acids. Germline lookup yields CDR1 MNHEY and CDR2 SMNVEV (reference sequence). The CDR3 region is CASTPGNSPLHF. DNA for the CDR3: TGTGCCAGCACTCCGGGGAATTCACCCCTCCACTTT.

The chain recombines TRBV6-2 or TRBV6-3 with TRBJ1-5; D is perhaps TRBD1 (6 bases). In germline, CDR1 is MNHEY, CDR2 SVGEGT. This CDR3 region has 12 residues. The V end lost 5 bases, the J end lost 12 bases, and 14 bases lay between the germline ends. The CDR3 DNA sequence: TGTGCCAGCAGTGACCCGGACAGCCACCAGCATTTT. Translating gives CASSDPDSHQHF.

The CDR3 bases are TGCAGTGCTAGTCTTGGGGGTGGGACTGAAGCTTTCTTT. Its protein product is CSASLGGGTEAFF. The chain links TRBV20-1 to TRBJ1-1; possibly TRBD1 for D (5 bases). CDR1 and CDR2 from the germline V gene are DFQATT and SNEGSKA (reference sequence). The CDR3 length is 13 residues. V gave up 3 bases and J gave up 5 bases, with 13 bases separating them.

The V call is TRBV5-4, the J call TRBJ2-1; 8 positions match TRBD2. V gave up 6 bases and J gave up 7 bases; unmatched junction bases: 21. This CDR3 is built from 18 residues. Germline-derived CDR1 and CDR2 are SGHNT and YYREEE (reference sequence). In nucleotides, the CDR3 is TGTGCCAGCACCCCCGGGGGGGCGGGAGGCGTGATTTTAAATGAGCAGTTCTTC. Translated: CASTPGGAGGVILNEQFF.

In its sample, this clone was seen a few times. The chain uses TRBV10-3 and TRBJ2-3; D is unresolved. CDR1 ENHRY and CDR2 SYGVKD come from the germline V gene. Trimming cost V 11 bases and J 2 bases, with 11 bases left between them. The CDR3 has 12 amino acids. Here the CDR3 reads CASQTATDTQYF. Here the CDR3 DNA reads TGTGCCTCACAGACTGCCACAGATACGCAGTATTTT.

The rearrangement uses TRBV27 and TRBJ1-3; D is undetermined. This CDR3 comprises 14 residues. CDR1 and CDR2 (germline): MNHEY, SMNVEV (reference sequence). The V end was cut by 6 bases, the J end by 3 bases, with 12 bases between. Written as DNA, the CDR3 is TGTGCCAGCAGCCCAGGACTCCTTGGAAACACCATATATTTT. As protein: CASSPGLLGNTIYF.

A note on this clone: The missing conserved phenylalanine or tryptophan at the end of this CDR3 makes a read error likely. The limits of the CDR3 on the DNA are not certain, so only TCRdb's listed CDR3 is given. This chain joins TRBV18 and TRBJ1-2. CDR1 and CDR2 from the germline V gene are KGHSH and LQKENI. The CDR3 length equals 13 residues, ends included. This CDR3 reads CASSPQRDALRFL.

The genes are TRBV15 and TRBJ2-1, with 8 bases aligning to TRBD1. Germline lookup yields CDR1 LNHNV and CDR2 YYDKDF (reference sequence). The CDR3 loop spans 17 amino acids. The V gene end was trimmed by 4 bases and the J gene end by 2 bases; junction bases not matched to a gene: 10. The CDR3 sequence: CATSKSSTGVTYNEQFF. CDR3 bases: TGTGCCACCAGCAAATCATCGACAGGGGTAACCTACAATGAGCAGTTCTTC.

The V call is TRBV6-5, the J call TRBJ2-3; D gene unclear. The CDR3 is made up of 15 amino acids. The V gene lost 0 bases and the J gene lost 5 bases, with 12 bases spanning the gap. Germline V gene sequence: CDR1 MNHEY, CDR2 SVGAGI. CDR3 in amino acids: CASSYSRLAGDTQYF. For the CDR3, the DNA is TGTGCCAGCAGTTACTCGAGACTGGCTGGAGATACGCAGTATTTT.

Written as DNA, the CDR3 is TGTGCCAGCAGGGGACAACCTGAAGCTTTCTTT. Protein: CASRGQPEAFF. This sequence joins TRBV6-1 and TRBJ1-1, with D possibly matching TRBD1 (6 bases). V was shortened by 6 bases and J by 6 bases, with 8 bases between the two germline ends. The germline V gene encodes CDR1 MNHNS and CDR2 SASEGT. The CDR3 has 11 amino acids.

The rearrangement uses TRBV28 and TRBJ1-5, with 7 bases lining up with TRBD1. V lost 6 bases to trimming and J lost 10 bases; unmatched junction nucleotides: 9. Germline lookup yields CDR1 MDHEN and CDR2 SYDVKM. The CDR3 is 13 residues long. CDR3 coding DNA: TGTGCCAGCAGCTTGGGACAGATCAAACCCCAGCATTTT. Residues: CASSLGQIKPQHF.

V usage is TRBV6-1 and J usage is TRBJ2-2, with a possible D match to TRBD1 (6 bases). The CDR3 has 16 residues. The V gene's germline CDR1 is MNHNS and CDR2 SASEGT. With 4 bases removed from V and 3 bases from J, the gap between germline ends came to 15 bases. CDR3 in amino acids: CASSAAQGLDTGELFF. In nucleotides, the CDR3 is TGTGCCAGCAGTGCTGCACAGGGATTGGACACCGGGGAGCTGTTTTTT.

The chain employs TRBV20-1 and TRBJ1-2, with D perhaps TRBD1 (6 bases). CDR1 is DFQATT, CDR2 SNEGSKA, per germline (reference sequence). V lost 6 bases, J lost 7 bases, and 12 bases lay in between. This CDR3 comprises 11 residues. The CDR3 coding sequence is TGCAGTGCGGATGCAGGGGTTGGCTACACCTTC. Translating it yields CSADAGVGYTF.

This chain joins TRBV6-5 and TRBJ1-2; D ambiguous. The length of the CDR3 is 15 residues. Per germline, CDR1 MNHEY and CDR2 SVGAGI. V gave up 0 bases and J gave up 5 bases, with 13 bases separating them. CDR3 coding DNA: TGTGCCAGCAGTTACTCCGGTTCGGGATTTTATGGCTACACCTTC. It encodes CASSYSGSGFYGYTF.